Presented here are 26 T cell receptor beta chains from one specimen sequenced in a study of blood T cell repertoires in COVID-19. The assay was immunoSEQ multiplex PCR, and TCRdb's table has in-frame clones only and misses some. The repertoire holds roughly 150,000 clones, with approximately 81% as singletons. Sequencing was done on a sample of PBMCs or T cells enriched from blood (not recorded which). These receptors were collected from a man aged 55 to 69 who had recovered from COVID-19.

The chain recombines TRBV9 with TRBJ1-3; D perhaps matches TRBD1 (6 bases). The V gene lost 4 bases and the J gene lost 0 bases, with 11 bases spanning the gap. Germline CDR1 is SGDLS and CDR2 is YYNGEE. CDR3 length equals 15 residues. The CDR3 coding sequence is TGTGCCAGCAGCTCCAGGGGATACTCTGGAAACACCATATATTTT. Translated: CASSSRGYSGNTIYF.

This clone was seen only once. The chain combines TRBV7-2 with TRBJ1-5; perhaps TRBD1 as D (5 bases). Trimming left V 6 bases short and J 2 bases short, with 14 bases between. The CDR3 is made up of 15 amino acids. Germline loops: CDR1 SGHTA, CDR2 FQGNSA. The CDR3 sequence is CASRPATGGNQPQHF. CDR3 nucleotides: TGTGCCAGCAGACCAGCTACAGGAGGCAATCAGCCCCAGCATTTT. Combining the CDR3 with reference TRBV7-2 and TRBJ1-5 gives the whole variable domain GAGVSQSPSNKVTEKGKDVELRCDPISGHTALYWYRQSLGQGLEFLIYFQGNSAPDKSGLPSDRFSAERTGGSVSTLTIQRTQQEDSAVYLCASRPATGGNQPQHFGDGTRLSIL.

This chain links TRBV10-3 with TRBJ2-3; tentatively, D is TRBD2 (7 bases). The CDR3 sequence is 15 residues long. Germline V gene sequence: CDR1 ENHRY, CDR2 SYGVKD. Trimming shortened V by 3 bases and J by 3 bases, and 13 bases separated the two germline ends. The DNA for the CDR3 is TGTGCCATCAGTGATGGGGGGGGCCGTACAGATACGCAGTATTTT. Protein: CAISDGGGRTDTQYF.

The rearrangement links TRBV3-1 (or the pseudogene TRBV3-2) to TRBJ2-7; 13 bases are a match to TRBD2. V gave up 1 base and J gave up 6 bases; unmatched junction bases: 6. This CDR3 has 16 amino acids. Germline V gene lookup returns CDR1 LGHDT and CDR2 YNNKEL (reference sequence). The CDR3 region has the DNA TGTGCCAGCAGCCAAGGTGGACTAGCGGGAGTAGGCGAGCAGTACTTC. It encodes CASSQGGLAGVGEQYF.

The chain links TRBV18 to TRBJ2-6; TRBD2 might be the D (6 bases). The CDR3 runs to 15 residues. With 6 bases removed from V and 4 bases from J, the gap between germline ends came to 13 bases. Germline values: CDR1 KGHSH, CDR2 LQKENI. The CDR3: CASSPGGTGANVLTF. The CDR3 region has the DNA TGTGCCAGCTCGCCCGGCGGGACGGGGGCCAACGTCCTGACTTTC.

The chain combines TRBV7-9 with TRBJ2-1; TRBD1 matches 11 bases. CDR1 and CDR2 (germline): SEHNR, FQNEAQ (reference sequence). This CDR3 is 16 amino acids long. The J segment lost 6 bases and the V segment lost 2 bases, leaving 6 bases of the junction unmatched. In DNA form, the CDR3 reads TGTGCCAGCAGCTTATCTACCGGGACAGGGGGCAATGAGCAGTTCTTC. Amino acid sequence: CASSLSTGTGGNEQFF.

This chain links TRBV19 with TRBJ2-5, with 9 positions matching TRBD2. The germline V gene encodes CDR1 LNHDA and CDR2 SQIVND (reference sequence). With V trimmed by 6 bases and J by 2 bases, 7 bases remained unmatched. This CDR3 spans 15 amino acids. In DNA form, the CDR3 reads TGTGCCAGTAGGCGCGGGGGGGCCCTACAAGAGACCCAGTACTTC. Its protein is CASRRGGALQETQYF.

The V call is TRBV10-3, the J call TRBJ2-2; D is ambiguous. Between the trimmed V and J ends, which lost 0 bases and 5 bases, there was a span of 10 bases. The CDR3 runs 15 residues. The V gene's germline CDR1 is ENHRY and CDR2 SYGVKD. The CDR3 nucleotides read TGTGCCATCAGTGAGTCGAGAACTCTGACCGGGGAGCTGTTTTTT. Translating it yields CAISESRTLTGELFF.

The V call is TRBV6-1, the J call TRBJ2-7, with 9 nucleotides matching TRBD1. Germline V lookup: CDR1 MNHNS, CDR2 SASEGT. With 3 bases clipped from V and 8 bases from J, the junction kept 17 bases outside the gene matches. The CDR3 totals 17 residues. The CDR3: CASSDQGSGTGNHKQYF. The CDR3 DNA sequence: TGTGCCAGCAGTGATCAGGGCTCCGGGACAGGGAATCATAAGCAGTACTTC.

This chain links TRBV28 with TRBJ1-4; 9 bases map to TRBD1. Germline V gives CDR1 MDHEN, CDR2 SYDVKM. V shed 5 bases and J 2 bases; nucleotides not matched to a gene: 6. The CDR3 extends over 16 amino acids. The CDR3 region is CASSRGQGTTNEKLFF. The CDR3 nucleotides read TGTGCCAGCAGTCGAGGACAGGGGACCACTAATGAAAAACTGTTTTTT.

J is TRBJ2-7 and V is TRBV27; D possibly corresponds to TRBD2 (6 bases). There are 15 residues in the CDR3. Germline values: CDR1 MNHEY, CDR2 SMNVEV (reference sequence). The germline V and J ends were trimmed by 3 bases and 6 bases, with 18 bases remaining between them. The CDR3 DNA reads TGTGCCAGCAGTTTTTTCCGTAGCGGAGCCGCCGAGCAGTACTTC. Translating gives CASSFFRSGAAEQYF.

The chain employs TRBV3-1 (or the pseudogene TRBV3-2) and TRBJ2-3; 7 bases are a match to TRBD1. This CDR3 is built from 18 residues. Germline V gene data show CDR1 as LGHDT and CDR2 as YNNKEL (reference sequence). J gave up 4 bases and V 0 bases, and 13 bases lay outside the gene matches. The CDR3 coding sequence is TGTGCCAGCAGCCAAGATCCTTTCGGCAGGGGGTTTGCAGATACGCAGTATTTT. It specifies CASSQDPFGRGFADTQYF.

On this clone itself: Relative to the germline gene, one junction end is altered; a read error may explain this. The chain recombines TRBV7-7 with TRBJ2-7; D not certain. Germline CDR1 reads SSHAT; CDR2 reads FNYEAQ (reference sequence). The CDR3 sequence is 14 residues long. CDR3 DNA: TGTGCTAGCAGCGATTCTCCGAGCTCCTACGAGCAGTACTTC. Translation gives CASSDSPSSYEQYF.

The J gene is TRBJ1-4, the V gene TRBV9; TRBD1 matches at 8 bases. Germline V lookup: CDR1 SGDLS, CDR2 YYNGEE. The CDR3 has 17 residues. With V trimmed by 5 bases and J by 2 bases, 11 bases remained unmatched. CDR3 region: CASSDGQGARTNEKLFF. The CDR3 coding sequence is TGTGCCAGCAGTGACGGTCAGGGGGCGCGGACTAATGAAAAACTGTTTTTT.

The chain is built from TRBV29-1 and TRBJ1-2; a possible D gene is TRBD1 (6 bases). CDR3 length equals 12 residues. V was trimmed by 7 bases and J by 3 bases, leaving 12 bases between them. From germline, CDR1 is SQVTM and CDR2 ANQGSEA. In nucleotides, the CDR3 is TGCAGCGCAAGACAGGCCGACTATGGCTACACCTTC. Amino acid sequence: CSARQADYGYTF.

The genes are TRBV4-2 and TRBJ1-1; a possible D gene is TRBD1 (6 bases). V gave up 4 bases and J gave up 1 base, with 13 bases separating them. Germline loops: CDR1 LGHNA, CDR2 YNFKEQ. This CDR3 spans 15 amino acids. CDR3 amino acids: CASSPPGERNTEAFF. In DNA form, the CDR3 reads TGTGCCAGCAGCCCACCAGGGGAGAGGAACACTGAAGCTTTCTTT.

The chain uses TRBV9 and TRBJ2-3; weak D call: TRBD2 (5 bases). This CDR3 contains 15 residues. Germline V gene sequence: CDR1 SGDLS, CDR2 YYNGEE. Trimming removed 5 bases at V and 3 bases at J, with 16 bases between. CDR3 region: CASRRTGLSTDTQYF. The CDR3 DNA reads as TGTGCCAGCAGGAGAACCGGACTTAGTACAGATACGCAGTATTTT.

The rearrangement joins TRBV5-5 to TRBJ2-5; D uncertain. Germline-derived CDR1 and CDR2 are SGHKS and YYEKEE (reference sequence). This CDR3 has 14 amino acids. Trimming removed 3 bases at V and 1 base at J, with 10 bases between. CDR3 in DNA: TGTGCCAGCAGCTCACTTTTAAGCCAAGAGACCCAGTACTTC. It codes for CASSSLLSQETQYF.

The chain uses TRBV13 and TRBJ2-1; 9 bases are shared with TRBD2. J lost 7 bases, V lost 5 bases, and 6 bases had no gene match. This CDR3 spans 14 amino acids. The germline CDR1 and CDR2 sequences are PRHDT and FYEKMQ (reference sequence). CDR3 protein: CASSLLAGLNEQFF. The CDR3 bases are TGTGCCAGCAGCCTACTAGCGGGTCTAAATGAGCAGTTCTTC. Based on the CDR3 plus reference TRBV13 and TRBJ2-1, the full variable domain is AAGVIQSPRHLIKEKRETATLKCYPIPRHDTVYWYQQGPGQDPQFLISFYEKMQSDKGSIPDRFSAQQFSDYHSELNMSSLELGDSALYFCASSLLAGLNEQFFGPGTRLTVL.

This clone has just a few counts. The chain combines TRBV7-8 with TRBJ2-7; 12 positions agree with TRBD2. V lost 3 bases, J lost 6 bases, and 15 bases stayed unmatched. CDR1 and CDR2 (germline): SGHVS, FQNEAQ. This CDR3 has 18 amino acids. CDR3 nucleotides: TGTGCCAGCAGCTTTTGGACCCTCAGGACTAGCGGGAAACGCGAGCAGTACTTC. Translated, it gives CASSFWTLRTSGKREQYF.

This chain connects TRBV29-1 to TRBJ2-7; D remains unclear. V was trimmed by 5 bases and J by 3 bases, leaving 14 bases between them. The CDR3 length is 13 residues. In germline, CDR1 is SQVTM, CDR2 ANQGSEA. For the CDR3, the DNA is TGCAGCGTTCGCGAGGAAAACTACTACGAGCAGTACTTC. It specifies CSVREENYYEQYF.

The chain is built from TRBV5-1 and TRBJ2-2; no definite D call. In germline, CDR1 is SGHRS, CDR2 YFSETQ. The CDR3 is 14 residues long. Between the trimmed V and J ends, which lost 4 bases and 0 bases, there was a span of 7 bases. CDR3 sequence: CASSGRTNTGELFF. CDR3 sequence (DNA): TGCGCCAGCAGCGGCAGGACGAACACCGGGGAGCTGTTTTTT.

J is TRBJ2-1 and V is TRBV7-2, with 7 positions matching TRBD2. V gave up 2 bases and J gave up 14 bases; unmatched junction bases: 9. The CDR3 runs to 13 residues. Germline CDR1 and CDR2: SGHTA and FQGNSA. CDR3 region: CASSLSGEGREFF. The CDR3 nucleotides read TGTGCCAGCAGCTTATCGGGGGAGGGTAGGGAGTTCTTC.

This chain uses TRBV29-1 with TRBJ1-1; perhaps TRBD1 as D (5 bases). Trimming took 5 bases from V and 0 from J, leaving 13 bases between them. This CDR3 is built from 14 residues. Germline-derived CDR1 and CDR2 are SQVTM and ANQGSEA. The CDR3 region is CSVPRTGLNTEAFF. The CDR3 DNA reads as TGCAGCGTTCCACGCACAGGCTTGAACACTGAAGCTTTCTTT.

The chain combines TRBV2 with TRBJ2-1; D perhaps matches TRBD1 (5 bases). Trimming pared 6 bases from V and 0 bases from J, leaving 9 bases between. CDR3 length: 14 amino acids. Germline V CDR1 and CDR2: SNHLY, FYNNEI. Written as DNA, the CDR3 is TGTGCCAGCAGGCCGACAGTCTCCTACAATGAGCAGTTCTTC. This sequence encodes CASRPTVSYNEQFF.

J is TRBJ2-1 and V is TRBV6-6; 13 nucleotides line up with TRBD2. This CDR3 has 20 residues. The germline V gene has CDR1 MNHNY and CDR2 SVGAGI (reference sequence). Trimming at V came to 6 bases and at J to 4 bases, leaving 18 bases not matched to a gene. The CDR3 nucleotides are TGTGCCAGCAGCCGGGGGACTAGCGGGAAAGGAACCTCCACATACAATGAGCAGTTCTTC. Protein sequence: CASSRGTSGKGTSTYNEQFF.